This T cell receptor beta chain derives from a study of cytomegalovirus exposure and HLA in healthy donors (dated by TCRdb to about 2017). Background on the whole study: An earlier analysis of several hundred of the donors reported 276 Gb of sequence data and around 120 million unique TCR beta sequences obtained from around 180 million T cells. In addition to the first cohort of 666 subjects, a separate validation cohort of 120 different subjects was used. About 320 gigabases of sequencing data and tens of millions of unique TCR sequences were included in an early release covering roughly 700 HLA-typed donors. In an earlier analysis of over 550 of the donors, high-throughput TCR beta sequencing was used to judge whether each TCR beta V gene segment behaved as functional or pseudogenic. Among around 400 genotyped donors of the cohort, an average of roughly 230,000 unique TCR beta nucleotide sequences was sequenced per donor, of which about 18% were non-productive. To predict cytomegalovirus infection status, the study brought together high-throughput TCR immunosequencing, statistical association of individual TCRs with disease status, and machine learning. The study used immunosequencing to profile the T cell repertoires of approximately 630 subjects and linked those repertoires to cytomegalovirus serostatus. Both class I and class II loci were covered by HLA typing, at four-digit resolution. Rather than drawing on any new phenotypic data, the later analysis identified candidate immune exposures from TCR beta sequences and the way those sequences occurred across donors. The study aimed to test whether cataloging public T cell receptors could reveal signatures of past pathogen exposure. In a later genetic analysis, genome-wide SNP genotypes for about three fifths of the roughly 670 donors were used, and that subset was treated as a discovery cohort. Alongside the repertoire data, information on donor age, sex, ethnicity and CMV serostatus was compiled. Among the roughly 430 genotyped donors, approximately 82% belonged to the genetic ancestry cluster associated with self-reported Caucasian donors. The number of typed donors differed by locus: about 620-640 for A, B, C, DRB1 and DQB1; some 540 for DQA1; approximately 610 for DPA1; and about 450 for DPB1. A later analysis re-analyzed previously published TCR beta repertoires from about 600 donors and added high-resolution HLA genotyping to study TCR occurrence patterns. Every discovery cohort repertoire had been produced on one sequencing platform. Because of strong linkage in the cohort, four or five DR-DQ haplotypes were treated as single units for association and clustering. General conclusions and limits of the study: Presence/absence analyses assumed roughly uniform sequencing depth across donors, an assumption that may not hold. A later analysis associated roughly 17,000 TCR beta sequences with specific HLA alleles at a false discovery rate of 0.05. The study listed 150 to 200 TCR beta chains as associated with cytomegalovirus. Compared with equally common non-associated chains, HLA-associated TCR beta chains in a later analysis were more clonally expanded and had lower generation probabilities. Assigning TCR associations to individual alleles was difficult when HLA alleles, especially DR and DQ, strongly co-occurred. Linkage disequilibrium might explain the correlated functional status among segregating V segments, but an unknown experimental factor could not be excluded. Because HLA typing was unavailable for some donors at each locus, only the typed subset was used in association tests. A further reported finding was that TCR beta sequences accurately predicted the HLA-A and HLA-B alleles for most subjects in the first cohort. The authors suggested that the approach could potentially be extended to other disease states and immunological phenotypes. According to a later genetic analysis, donors in an Asian-associated ancestry cluster had fewer N-insertions in productive TCRs than the approximately 670-donor mean. In a later genetic analysis, a missense DCLRE1C variant was associated with V-gene and J-gene trimming of TCR beta chains, and the association was replicated in an independent cohort. Three of the identified cytomegalovirus-associated TCR beta chains were confirmed in vitro to be specific for cytomegalovirus antigens. The only immune exposure information available for the cohort was CMV serostatus. According to a later analysis, parvovirus B19, influenza, CMV and Epstein-Barr virus appeared linked to several top co-occurrence clusters. A group of highly shared sequence variants was considered likely to be a technical artifact of the sequencing pipeline. In a later analysis, most CMV-associated TCR beta chains were found to appear HLA-restricted, with HLA associations seemingly driven largely by CMV exposure. Cytomegalovirus status was reported to be diagnosed by the classifier with high specificity and sensitivity in both the original and validation cohorts. The earlier analysis of approximately 590 of the donors excluded approximately 17 rarely observed V segments, including chromosome 9 orphons, because counts were too low. In a later analysis, the rate of TCR association differed among HLA loci, with DRB1 alleles having the most associated TCRs and HLA-C alleles having the fewest. The cohort was sequenced for TCR beta chains only, and without alpha or paired-chain data the features that could be detected were limited. While some public TCRs were present in many individuals, most TCR sequences turned up only very rarely across donors. An earlier analysis of approximately 590 of the donors showed that most TCR beta V segments appeared in productive rearrangements either about 90% or about 30% of the time, which broadly matched IMGT annotations.

Preparation of the library involved the immunoSEQ multiplex PCR assay. A mixture of 60 forward primers for TCR Vbeta segments and 13 reverse primers for TCR Jbeta segments was used in the multiplex PCR. A multiplex PCR assay on genomic DNA amplified the CDR3 region of rearranged TCR beta genes. The Illumina HiSeq System was used to sequence the amplified TCR beta libraries as 87-base-pair reads. Regarding the original processing steps: In a later analysis, some 80 million unique TCR beta chains were counted across the 666 repertoires, and about 10 million of these chains were shared by at least two donors. Raw reads were error-corrected and collapsed into unique sequences by a nearest-neighbor algorithm in which closely related sequences were merged to remove PCR and sequencing errors. CDR3 sequences were aligned to IMGT reference sequences to assign V, D and J gene segments. Each retained sequence needed at least a six-nucleotide match to both a V gene segment and a J gene segment. A rearrangement was called productive if the CDR3 had no stop codons and remained in frame with V and J, and every other rearrangement was called non-productive. CDR3 was defined by IMGT convention, running from the second conserved V-encoded cysteine to the conserved J-encoded phenylalanine. Sequences without an unambiguous match to a single V gene segment were excluded from the earlier analysis of approximately 560 of the donors. An earlier analysis of fewer than 750 of the donors called V segments functional above 56.7% productive rearrangements and segregating when the between-donor standard deviation exceeded 5%. A statistical classification framework was built for diagnosing cytomegalovirus status from the catalog of TCR beta chain sequences. A later analysis assigned V and J genes by comparing TCR nucleotide sequences with IMGT/GENE-DB human TR gene sequences. In a later analysis, CDR3 sequences and most-parsimonious VDJ recombination scenarios were assigned using the TCRdist pipeline. In a later analysis, every TCR beta chain was defined by the combination of its CDR3 amino acid sequence and its V-gene family, and reads without a unique V-gene family were dropped. As a way to deal with suspected cross-contamination and a sequencing artifact, a later analysis dropped roughly 620 nucleotide sequences that were highly shared and had low generation probability. For each public chain, a later analysis derived a clonal expansion index from normalized ranks of inferred template counts within each repertoire. In a later analysis, generation probabilities were computed with a VDJ recombination model fitted to out-of-frame rearrangements, and the resulting probabilities were checked against IGoR. A later analysis scored TCR-TCR, TCR-HLA and TCR-CMV co-occurrence with hypergeometric tests, applying a repertoire-size bias correction to TCR pairs. A later analysis estimated false discovery rates by permuting HLA or CMV assignments 20 times. A later analysis grouped co-occurring TCRs with DBSCAN, adding TCRdist sequence similarity when clustering within HLA-allele-positive subsets. Repertoires with fewer than 30,000 or more than 120,000 public chains were left out of co-occurrence clustering, as were five repertoires with anomalous nucleotide sharing. What TCRdb holds here is the immuneACCESS table cut down to in-frame rearrangements. Part of the clones is not present; checked against another copy, under half of the missing clones reflect an unresolved V gene, and the others are unexplained. D and trimming were read from the DNA, whereas the V and J calls and clone size are those reported in that table. This sample holds around 54,000 clones; less than 85% were observed only once. Around 8% of the sample belongs to the ten largest clones.

The cohort consisted of hundreds of healthy bone marrow donors. All cohort members were sampled while nominally healthy, although unrecorded immune exposures were likely present. The donor tested CMV seropositive and was one of the 289 seropositive cohort members. A peripheral blood sample was collected from each donor, and TCR beta sequencing was performed on peripheral blood mononuclear cells. Genomic DNA was extracted from the blood cell samples with the Qiagen DNeasy Blood Extraction Kit. With respect to this clone: No cognate antigen has been identified for it. No per-base quality is available; no much larger clone lies one base away.

The sequenced sample consisted of PBMCs. This TCR derives from a man aged 30-40 years in good health and CMV-seropositive.

CDR3 loop: CASSVVVVEEKLFF. The DNA sequence is TGTGCCAGCAGCGTAGTGGTGGTAGAGGAAAAACTGTTTTTT. The V gene is TRBV9 and the J gene is TRBJ1-4; no D gene can be assigned with confidence. The germline V gene yields SGDLS for CDR1 and YYNGEE for CDR2. The CDR3 runs 14 amino acids, cysteine and phenylalanine included. Only the CDR3 DNA is retained, 42 bases long and in frame from the first base. The junction carries 11 bases between V and J, which are trimmed by 0 bases and 8 bases respectively.